This record covers a single T cell receptor (beta chain). Possible read error: a much larger clone is one base away. The V and J ends lost 8 bases and 11 bases respectively, with 12 bases between them. CDR3 size: 11 residues. In germline, CDR1 is KGHDR, CDR2 SFDVKD. Patients counted as stable if ophthalmopathy did not develop within 18 months. The study excluded patients with uncontrolled infection, other autoimmune disease, pregnancy or lactation. RNA transcripts gave rise to amplified TCR beta CDR3 regions. With the HTBI primer set, the TCR CDR3 went through a first round of RT-PCR. MiXCR, applied by TCRdb to the multiplex PCR reads, yields one record per CDR3 protein. The repertoire has hundreds of thousands of distinct CDR3 sequences, roughly 50% of them found once; the top ten carry approximately 8.2%. This sample stems from a study of T cells in Graves' hyperthyroidism and ophthalmopathy.

The V and J genes are TRBV24-1 and TRBJ1-5; a possible D gene is TRBD1 (5 bases). Input material: peripheral blood or thyroid tissue (not recorded which). This receptor was identified in a woman under 30 with Graves' hyperthyroidism. The CDR3 protein is CATICRQSQHF. CDR3 DNA: TGTGCCACCATATGTCGACAGTCCCAGCATTTT.